Below, one T cell receptor (beta chain) is given with its context. Primers for the PCR totalled 60 Vbeta and 13 Jbeta. Libraries were prepared by immunoSEQ multiplex PCR; TCRdb keeps only in-frame clonotypes and omits some of them. The repertoire includes roughly 100,000 clones, about 70% of them detected once, and 2.8% sits in the top ten. Trimming shortened V by 6 bases and J by 3 bases, and 27 bases separated the two germline ends. The CDR3 runs to 17 residues. Germline CDR1 reads GTSNPN; CDR2 reads SVGIG (reference sequence). The data belong to a study of cytomegalovirus exposure and HLA in healthy donors.

Sequenced: PBMCs. The genes are TRBV30 and TRBJ2-7, with D tentatively TRBD1 (6 bases). This TCR was recovered from a female donor in good health and CMV-seronegative. CDR3 region: CACQIQGSLPIVYEQYF. Here the CDR3 DNA reads TGTGCCTGCCAGATACAGGGATCACTCCCAATCGTCTACGAGCAGTACTTC.